This passage covers 15 T cell receptor beta chains from one sample sequenced in a study of T cells in Graves' hyperthyroidism and ophthalmopathy. RNA transcripts yielded amplified TCR beta CDR3 regions. During a first-round RT-PCR of the TCR CDR3, the HTBI primer set was used. In TCRdb, the multiplex PCR reads were re-called with MiXCR into one record per CDR3 protein. The sample yields about 600,000 distinct CDR3 sequences, about 14% seen once. Sequencing used blood. Receptor source: a young woman with Graves' ophthalmopathy.

This clonotype showed up many times. The chain links TRBV2 to TRBJ2-3; D could derive from TRBD1 or TRBD2 (5 bases each). Germline V lookup: CDR1 SNHLY, CDR2 FYNNEI. This CDR3 is 15 amino acids long. The V gene lost 6 bases and the J gene lost 3 bases, with 16 bases spanning the gap. In nucleotides, the CDR3 is TGTGCCAGCAGCAACCAGGGAGATATAACAGATACGCAGTATTTT. Amino acid sequence: CASSNQGDITDTQYF.

This clonotype was counted between two and nine times. The chain recombines TRBV5-1 with TRBJ1-4; D remains unclear. V lost 3 bases and J lost 0, with 12 bases in between. Per germline, CDR1 SGHRS and CDR2 YFSETQ. This CDR3 has 16 amino acids. Written as DNA, the CDR3 is TGCGCCAGCAGCTCCATAGGGATCGCAACTAATGAAAAACTGTTTTTT. Encoded protein: CASSSIGIATNEKLFF.

In its sample, this clonotype was seen many times. The V gene is TRBV19, the J gene TRBJ1-2; a weak D match, TRBD1 (6 bases). From germline, CDR1 is LNHDA and CDR2 SQIVND (reference sequence). The CDR3 is 14 residues long. V lost 9 bases, J lost 2 bases, and 16 bases lay in between. The CDR3 sequence: CASLTYGTNYGYTF. The CDR3 DNA sequence: TGTGCCAGCCTGACCTACGGGACAAACTATGGCTACACCTTC.

This clonotype was observed at least ten times. The chain is built from TRBV7-3 and TRBJ2-5, with D unresolved. Germline CDR1 reads SGHTA; CDR2 reads FQGTGA. The CDR3 is 13 amino acids. V was trimmed by 4 bases and J by 2 bases, leaving 8 bases between them. In DNA form, the CDR3 reads TGTGCCAGCAGCTCGGGCCCACAAGAGACCCAGTACTTC. Translation gives CASSSGPQETQYF. The complete variable domain, with remaining parts taken from reference TRBV7-3 and TRBJ2-5, reads GAGVSQTPSNKVTEKGKYVELRCDPISGHTALYWYRQSLGQGPEFLIYFQGTGAADDSGLPNDRFFAVRPEGSVSTLKIQRTERGDSAVYLCASSSGPQETQYFGPGTRLLVL.

This clonotype was found many times. The J gene is TRBJ2-7, the V gene TRBV12-5; D may be TRBD2 (5 bases). Germline values: CDR1 LGHNT, CDR2 FRNRAP. V shed 5 bases and J shed 6 bases, with 14 bases lying between them. CDR3 length: 13 amino acids. CDR3 DNA sequence: TGTGCTAGTGGTAGCACGGTTGGAGGCGAGCAGTACTTC. This codes for CASGSTVGGEQYF.

Ten or more counts support this clonotype. The chain carries TRBV28 and TRBJ2-7; D remains ambiguous. Germline V lookup: CDR1 MDHEN, CDR2 SYDVKM. The CDR3 has 15 amino acids. Between the trimmed V and J ends, which lost 0 bases and 7 bases, there was a span of 16 bases. The DNA of the CDR3 is TGTGCCAGCAGTTTATGGAAGGGCCCGAATAGAGAGCAGTACTTC. Translated: CASSLWKGPNREQYF.

This clonotype was seen repeatedly, ten times or more. The V and J genes are TRBV7-9 and TRBJ2-5, with TRBD1 matching 10 bases. The ends lost 3 bases at V and 5 bases at J; junction bases unmatched: 9. CDR1 is SEHNR and CDR2 is FQNEAQ in the germline V gene (reference sequence). The CDR3 totals 16 residues. CDR3 DNA: TGTGCCAGCAGCTTTACCGGGACAGGGGCCGGGGAGACCCAGTACTTC. This encodes CASSFTGTGAGETQYF.

This chain uses TRBV6-1 with TRBJ1-1, with TRBD1 identical over 7 bases. Per the germline V gene, CDR1 is MNHNS and CDR2 is SASEGT. Germline trimming cut 6 bases from V and 1 base from J; bases unmatched to any gene: 5. The CDR3 consists of 14 residues. The chain's CDR3 is CASRPRQGNTEAFF. For the CDR3, the DNA is TGTGCCAGCAGGCCTAGACAGGGGAACACTGAAGCTTTCTTT.

This clonotype has more than one count but fewer than ten. The genes are TRBV20-1 and TRBJ2-2; D uncertain. Per the germline V gene, CDR1 is DFQATT and CDR2 is SNEGSKA (reference sequence). V lost 3 bases to trimming and J lost 6 bases, with 11 bases between them. This CDR3 region has 13 residues. The CDR3 reads CSASPADAGELFF. For the CDR3, the DNA is TGCAGTGCTAGTCCCGCGGACGCCGGGGAGCTGTTTTTT.

The J gene is TRBJ2-3, the V gene TRBV6-1; 10 bases fit TRBD2. Germline CDR1 MNHNS, CDR2 SASEGT. The CDR3 totals 17 residues. The V and J ends lost 9 bases and 0 bases, in that order; junction bases with no gene match: 12. This chain's CDR3 is CARPKGTSEASTDTQYF. DNA of the CDR3: TGTGCCAGACCGAAAGGGACTAGCGAGGCGAGCACAGATACGCAGTATTTT.

This clonotype was seen many times. This rearrangement joins TRBV12-3 or TRBV12-4 to TRBJ2-1, with 8 bases matching TRBD1. This CDR3 is built from 16 residues. With 6 bases clipped from V and 0 bases from J, the junction kept 7 bases outside the gene matches. The CDR3 spells CASSRGTGGSYNEQFF. For the CDR3, the DNA is TGTGCCAGCAGCCGGGGGACAGGCGGCTCCTACAATGAGCAGTTCTTC.

This clonotype came up many times. This chain joins TRBV2 and TRBJ1-2, with a possible D match to TRBD1 (5 bases). Per germline, CDR1 SNHLY and CDR2 FYNNEI. V dropped 4 bases and J dropped 3 bases, with 15 bases sitting between them. The CDR3 contains 15 residues. The DNA for the CDR3 is TGTGCCAGCAGTGCTCAGGGTTCCTCAGACTATGGCTACACCTTC. This encodes CASSAQGSSDYGYTF.

This clonotype has ten or more counts. V and J are TRBV6-2 or TRBV6-3 and TRBJ1-5; D perhaps matches TRBD1 (6 bases). The germline V gene encodes CDR1 MNHEY and CDR2 SVGEGT. Trimming took 2 bases from V and 3 from J, leaving 20 bases between them. This CDR3 spans 18 amino acids. The CDR3 loop reads CASSYLVVRRGINQPQHF. The CDR3 DNA reads TGTGCCAGCAGTTACCTTGTGGTCCGGAGGGGGATCAATCAGCCCCAGCATTTT.

This clonotype was seen ten or more times. The V gene is TRBV12-3 or TRBV12-4, the J gene TRBJ2-3; D not resolved. There are 13 residues in the CDR3. V lost 3 bases and J 1 base, leaving 5 bases between the germline ends. For the CDR3, the DNA is TGTGCCAGCAGTTTCTTAGGCACAGATACGCAGTATTTT. Translating it yields CASSFLGTDTQYF.

This clonotype has a count of ten or more. V and J are TRBV25-1 and TRBJ2-2, with D possibly TRBD2 on 5 matching bases. Germline values: CDR1 MGHDK, CDR2 SYGVNS. V lost 3 bases, J lost 3 bases, and 5 bases lay in between. CDR3 length: 13 amino acids. The DNA for the CDR3 is TGTGCCAGCAGTGAGCGGGACACCGGGGAGCTGTTTTTT. It is translated as CASSERDTGELFF.